This T cell receptor (beta chain) originates from a study of beta chain features in type 1 diabetes. Study-level results: In the patient group, naive, central memory and Treg TCRB repertoires seemed more alike than in the healthy donor group. TCRB CDR3 length was moderately but significantly reduced in all four CD4+ subsets of Type 1 diabetes patients.

Expressed TCRB transcripts were sequenced after all isolated RNA was converted to cDNA. Sequencing used immunoSEQ multiplex PCR; TCRdb keeps in-frame clones, though not all of them. The table lists about 660,000 clones, around an eighth of them singletons, with nearly 0.04% in the top ten. Per the germline V gene, CDR1 is SGDLS and CDR2 is YYNGEE. The CDR3 loop spans 15 amino acids. V lost 0 bases to trimming and J lost 0 bases, with 8 bases between them. This clone showed up just a few times. As yet, its antigen is unknown. This TCR was recovered from a young man with type 1 diabetes. Material: naive CD4+ T cells from blood. This chain connects TRBV9 to TRBJ2-3; no definite D call. CDR3 DNA: TGTGCCAGCAGCGTAGCCCCCAGTAGCACAGATACGCAGTATTTT. Translation: CASSVAPSSTDTQYF.